A selection of T cell receptor beta chains follows, all from one sample in a study of blood T cells in healthy people across ages. TCRdb recomputed calls from the 5' RACE reads with MiXCR, one row per CDR3 protein. This table holds fewer than 1.5 million distinct CDR3 sequences, 35% to 45% found once. The sequenced material came from blood. These receptors all stem from a woman aged 18-29 years in good health. Each CDR3 is given with its conserved first and last residue. The D gene is left open where the match is weak. Clone size, where shown, is once, few, many, or a class for clones that have expanded.

cdr3_aa	cdr3_nt	v_call	j_call	d_call	clone_size
CASSEGVGLMNTEAFF	TGCGCCAGCAGTGAAGGGGTTGGGCTCATGAACACTGAAGCTTTCTTT	TRBV10-2	TRBJ1-1	.	.
CSAKWGTGPDEQYF	TGCAGTGCTAAATGGGGGACAGGACCCGACGAGCAGTACTTC	TRBV20-1	TRBJ2-7	TRBD1	once
CASSQDVAGVLRTGELFF	TGTGCCAGCAGCCAAGATGTGGCGGGAGTTTTAAGGACCGGGGAGCTGTTTTTT	TRBV3-1	TRBJ2-2	TRBD2	.
CAWSILGGFRETQYF	TGTGCCTGGAGTATTCTGGGGGGCTTTAGGGAGACCCAGTACTTC	TRBV30	TRBJ2-5	.	.
CASSLQGSGGETQYF	TGTGCCAGCAGTTTACAGGGGTCCGGAGGCGAGACCCAGTACTTC	TRBV2	TRBJ2-5	TRBD1	.
CASSSGTSGRRAYEQYF	TGCGCCAGCAGCTCCGGGACTAGCGGGAGAAGGGCCTACGAGCAGTACTTC	TRBV5-1	TRBJ2-7	TRBD2	.
CASSLGVTGGGYEQYF	TGCGCCAGCAGCTTGGGCGTCACAGGGGGTGGCTACGAGCAGTACTTC	TRBV5-1	TRBJ2-7	TRBD1	.
CASSPAGLNYGYTF	TGTGCCAGCAGCCCCGCCGGACTTAACTATGGCTACACCTTC	TRBV7-3	TRBJ1-2	.	.
CASSTGSVGEKLFF	TGTGCCAGCTCAACGGGGAGTGTCGGTGAAAAACTGTTTTTT	TRBV18	TRBJ1-4	.	few
CASSDLQGNYGYTF	TGTGCCAGCAGTGATCTACAGGGAAACTATGGCTACACCTTC	TRBV7-2	TRBJ1-2	.	many
CASSFRDSLTEAFF	TGTGCCAGCAGTTTTCGGGACTCCCTCACTGAAGCTTTCTTT	TRBV12-3/TRBV12-4	TRBJ1-1	.	.
CVSTLGGGQDYGYTF	TGTGTCAGCACCTTAGGAGGGGGGCAGGATTATGGCTACACCTTC	TRBV12-3/TRBV12-4	TRBJ1-2	.	.
CSVELRGGLNTQYF	TGCAGCGTTGAACTCCGGGGGGGCTTGAATACGCAGTATTTT	TRBV29-1	TRBJ2-3	TRBD2	.
CASSSHVRSYEQYF	TGTGCCAGCAGTTCGCATGTGAGATCCTACGAGCAGTACTTC	TRBV12-3/TRBV12-4	TRBJ2-7	.	.
CAISESKWGASSYNEQFF	TGTGCCATCAGTGAGTCGAAGTGGGGGGCCAGCTCCTACAATGAGCAGTTCTTC	TRBV10-3	TRBJ2-1	.	.
CASSQDWRGLGNQPQHF	TGCGCCAGCAGCCAAGATTGGAGGGGGCTGGGAAATCAGCCCCAGCATTTT	TRBV4-1	TRBJ1-5	TRBD1	few
CASSLNAGGGGQPQHF	TGTGCCAGCAGCCTAAACGCTGGGGGAGGCGGCCAGCCCCAGCATTTT	TRBV3-1	TRBJ1-5	.	.
CASRSQGGYGYTF	TGTGCCAGCAGGTCCCAGGGAGGCTATGGCTACACCTTC	TRBV12-3/TRBV12-4	TRBJ1-2	.	.
CASSSTGGLGYTF	TGTGCCAGCAGTTCAACAGGGGGACTTGGCTACACCTTC	TRBV12-3/TRBV12-4	TRBJ1-2	TRBD1	.
CASSQESAGVTYNEQFF	TGTGCCAGCAGCCAAGAGTCAGCGGGAGTCACCTACAATGAGCAGTTCTTC	TRBV4-2	TRBJ2-1	TRBD2	.
CASSLLETGAQYF	TGTGCCAGCAGTCTTCTTGAAACGGGGGCCCAGTACTTC	TRBV6-6	TRBJ2-5	.	.
CASSYVGTENTEAFF	TGTGCCAGCAGTTACGTGGGGACAGAGAACACTGAAGCTTTCTTT	TRBV6-6	TRBJ1-1	TRBD1	few
CASSQKGGDTRYF	TGTGCCAGCAGCCAGAAGGGGGGTGATACGCGGTATTTT	TRBV5-4	TRBJ2-3	.	.
CASSLVWTGGSYEQYF	TGTGCCAGCAGTTTAGTGTGGACAGGGGGCTCCTACGAGCAGTACTTC	TRBV12-3/TRBV12-4	TRBJ2-7	TRBD1	.
CASSQDWFGVKNIQYF	TGCGCCAGCAGCCAAGATTGGTTTGGGGTCAAAAACATTCAGTACTTC	TRBV4-3	TRBJ2-4	.	.
CAISGGREGETQYF	TGTGCCATCAGTGGCGGCCGGGAAGGGGAGACCCAGTACTTC	TRBV10-3	TRBJ2-5	.	few
CASSQDIQGISDQYF	TGCGCCAGCAGCCAGGATATCCAGGGTATCAGCGACCAGTACTTC	TRBV4-1	TRBJ2-5	.	few
CASSSGPHEQYF	TGCGCCAGCAGCTCTGGCCCACACGAGCAGTACTTC	TRBV5-1	TRBJ2-7	.	few
CASSRTMGYTF	TGTGCCAGCTCCAGAACGATGGGCTACACCTTC	TRBV6-2/TRBV6-3	TRBJ1-2	.	.
CATSDSANYGYTF	TGTGCCACCAGTGATTCGGCTAACTATGGCTACACCTTC	TRBV24-1	TRBJ1-2	.	.
CSVIAGGVYEQYF	TGCAGTGTAATAGCGGGAGGGGTCTACGAGCAGTACTTC	TRBV20-1	TRBJ2-7	TRBD2	.
CASSPPDGEAFF	TGTGCCAGCAGCCCGCCCGACGGTGAAGCTTTCTTT	TRBV7-9	TRBJ1-1	.	.
CASSQDPSGSTNEQYF	TGCGCCAGCAGCCAAGATCCGAGCGGGAGTACGAATGAGCAGTACTTC	TRBV4-1	TRBJ2-7	TRBD2	few
CASLGVPNVQGKNTEAFF	TGTGCCAGCCTGGGGGTTCCGAACGTACAGGGGAAGAACACTGAAGCTTTCTTT	TRBV13	TRBJ1-1	TRBD1	.
CASSHLGIYSNQPQHF	TGTGCCAGCAGTCATTTGGGGATTTATAGCAATCAGCCCCAGCATTTT	TRBV6-1	TRBJ1-5	.	.
CASSYSPGQGSTDRQYF	TGTGCCAGCAGTTACTCACCGGGACAGGGCTCGACAGATAGGCAGTATTTT	TRBV6-6	TRBJ2-3	TRBD1	.
CASGEPQETQYF	TGCGCCAGCGGGGAACCACAAGAGACCCAGTACTTC	TRBV5-1	TRBJ2-5	.	.
CASRRPLAGVSENEQFF	TGTGCCAGCAGACGACCTCTAGCGGGCGTTTCGGAAAATGAGCAGTTCTTC	TRBV12-3/TRBV12-4	TRBJ2-1	TRBD2	.
CASSSRDRGHETQYF	TGTGCCAGCAGTTCCCGGGACAGGGGGCATGAGACCCAGTACTTC	TRBV27	TRBJ2-5	TRBD1	.
CASSPNAGANTGELFF	TGTGCCAGCAGCCCCAATGCGGGAGCGAACACCGGGGAGCTGTTTTTT	TRBV4-2	TRBJ2-2	TRBD2	.
CASSFSPVFPNEKLFF	TGTGCCAGCAGTTTCTCCCCGGTGTTCCCTAATGAAAAACTGTTTTTT	TRBV27	TRBJ1-4	.	.
CASSLAENTDTQYF	TGCGCCAGCAGCTTGGCAGAGAACACAGATACGCAGTATTTT	TRBV5-1	TRBJ2-3	.	.
CASSLGTSTGQETQYF	TGTGCCAGCAGCTTAGGGACTTCAACTGGGCAAGAGACCCAGTACTTC	TRBV13	TRBJ2-5	.	.
CAIRSTGGSETQYF	TGTGCCATCAGGTCGACAGGGGGCTCGGAGACCCAGTACTTC	TRBV10-3	TRBJ2-5	TRBD1	.
CASSPGLGFQPQHF	TGTGCCAGCTCACCCGGCTTGGGCTTCCAGCCCCAGCATTTT	TRBV18	TRBJ1-5	.	.
CAISDSVVGTDTQYF	TGTGCCATCAGTGACTCGGTAGTGGGCACAGATACGCAGTATTTT	TRBV10-3	TRBJ2-3	.	few
CASKALEWGEQFF	TGTGCCAGCAAAGCTCTCGAGTGGGGTGAGCAGTTCTTC	TRBV6-5	TRBJ2-1	.	.
CASSQDMSGSRYEQYF	TGTGCCAGCAGCCAAGATATGAGCGGGAGTCGGTACGAGCAGTACTTC	TRBV4-2	TRBJ2-7	TRBD2	.
CASSTGTSGSYIFETQYF	TGTGCCAGCAGTACCGGGACTAGCGGGAGCTATATATTCGAGACCCAGTACTTC	TRBV2	TRBJ2-5	TRBD2	.
CASTINQGGGRGNEQFF	TGTGCCAGCACAATTAACCAAGGGGGAGGGAGAGGCAATGAGCAGTTCTTC	TRBV7-2	TRBJ2-1	.	.
CATSRDRETGELFF	TGTGCCACCAGCAGAGATAGGGAGACCGGGGAGCTGTTTTTT	TRBV15	TRBJ2-2	.	few
CAIGGTVSYEQYF	TGTGCCATCGGGGGGACGGTCTCCTACGAGCAGTACTTC	TRBV10-3	TRBJ2-7	.	.
CASSEASPKREGRVHEQYF	TGTGCCAGCAGTGAAGCGTCCCCAAAGCGGGAGGGCCGGGTGCATGAGCAGTACTTC	TRBV2	TRBJ2-5	TRBD2	.
CASSLGVSTYEQYF	TGTGCCAGCAGCTTAGGTGTCTCCACCTACGAGCAGTACTTC	TRBV7-2	TRBJ2-7	.	.
CASTSGISYNEQFF	TGTGCCAGCACCTCGGGGATATCCTACAATGAGCAGTTCTTC	TRBV12-3/TRBV12-4	TRBJ2-1	.	.
CATSRELAGIGNTIYF	TGTGCCACCAGCAGAGAGCTGGCGGGGATCGGAAACACCATATATTTT	TRBV15	TRBJ1-3	.	.
CASSPLSPGTSGRDTQYF	TGTGCCAGCAGCCCCCTATCTCCGGGGACTAGCGGGCGAGATACGCAGTATTTT	TRBV13	TRBJ2-3	TRBD2	few